The T cell receptor (beta chain) under discussion was sequenced for a study of CD4+ T cells in melanoma. The study's findings and limits: CD8+ T cell, macrophage and B cell function reportedly correlated with neoantigen-specific CD4+ T cells. Reportedly, melanoma neoantigen-specific CD4+ T cells showed varied differentiation states.

This CDR3 is built from 18 residues. Trimming pared 4 bases from V and 3 bases from J, leaving 22 bases between. Comments on this clone: What it binds is unknown.

Repertoires were generated with immunoSEQ multiplex PCR, while TCRdb's copy carries only in-frame clones and drops some. The table shows about 50,000 clones, with nearly 90% occurring only once. This TCR was recovered from a human donor with melanoma. The chain links TRBV5-3 to TRBJ1-4; a possible D gene is TRBD1 (5 bases). TRBV5-3 counts as an open reading frame of uncertain function. The material sequenced was peripheral blood. CDR3 nucleotide sequence: TGTGCCAGAAGCCTGAGGCAGGGAACCTCTATCTCTAATGAAAAACTGTTTTTT. It specifies CARSLRQGTSISNEKLFF.